The 20 T cell receptor beta chains below were found in one sample sequenced in a study of CD8+CD57+ T cells in acquired aplastic anemia. TCR beta VDJ and CDR3 profiling used genomic DNA as template. One entry per CDR3 protein results from TCRdb running MiXCR on the reads. The table lists approximately 200,000 distinct CDR3 sequences, 60% to 65% of them singletons. Input material: sorted CD4+, CD8+, or CD8+CD57+ T cells (not recorded which) from PBMCs. The source of these receptors is a human donor in good health.

The chain combines TRBV20-1 with TRBJ1-1; 8 bases line up with TRBD1. Germline CDR1 is DFQATT and CDR2 is SNEGSKA (reference sequence). V was pared by 5 bases and J by 4 bases, with 3 bases of the junction left unmatched. This CDR3 has 12 residues. CDR3 region: CSAYRGGTEAFF. The DNA of the CDR3 is TGCAGTGCTTACAGGGGGGGCACTGAAGCTTTCTTT.

This clonotype was observed a handful of times. This rearrangement joins TRBV6-1 to TRBJ2-5, with D perhaps matching TRBD1 (6 bases). The germline V gene has CDR1 MNHNS and CDR2 SASEGT. The CDR3 spans 15 residues. The ends were cut back, 7 bases at V and 2 bases at J, with 17 bases in the middle. CDR3 loop: CASKTPNRVQETQYF. The CDR3 DNA follows: TGTGCCAGCAAAACTCCAAACAGGGTACAAGAGACCCAGTACTTC.

The chain employs TRBV24-1 and TRBJ2-1; 7 bases fit TRBD2. The V gene's germline CDR1 is KGHDR and CDR2 SFDVKD. V trimming: 5 bases; J trimming: 8 bases; junction bases outside the gene matches: 2. The CDR3 has 12 residues. The CDR3 DNA follows: TGTGCCACCAGTGTTGGGGGGGATGAGCAGTTCTTC. It codes for CATSVGGDEQFF.

The J gene is TRBJ2-6, the V gene TRBV7-9, with D possibly matching TRBD2 (6 bases). Germline V CDR1 and CDR2: SEHNR, FQNEAQ (reference sequence). With 4 bases removed from V and 3 bases from J, the gap between germline ends came to 13 bases. The CDR3 runs to 16 residues. The DNA of the CDR3 is TGTGCCAGCAGCTATCCGGGACTGGGTGGGGCCAACGTCCTGACTTTC. Translating it yields CASSYPGLGGANVLTF.

This chain uses TRBV11-2 with TRBJ2-2; D gene unclear. Trimming pared 1 base from V and 5 bases from J, leaving 8 bases between. Per the germline V gene, CDR1 is SGHAT and CDR2 is FQNNGV. The CDR3 is 14 amino acids. The CDR3, as DNA: TGTGCCAGCAGCTTAGGTTGGGGAACCGGGGAGCTGTTTTTT. As protein: CASSLGWGTGELFF.

As for this clonotype: Relative to the germline gene, one junction end is altered; a read error may explain this. This rearrangement joins TRBV10-3 to TRBJ2-3; 8 bases align to TRBD1. The CDR3 extends over 16 amino acids. The germline V gene has CDR1 ENHRY and CDR2 SYGVKD. This CDR3 is CASSKISGQVTDTQYF. The CDR3 region has the DNA TGTGCCAGCAGTAAGATATCGGGACAGGTGACAGATACGCAGTATTTT.

The rearrangement joins TRBV24-1 to TRBJ2-7; TRBD1 is a possible D gene (6 bases). There are 12 residues in the CDR3. Between the trimmed V and J ends, which lost 1 base and 12 bases, there was a span of 12 bases. Germline CDR1 KGHDR, CDR2 SFDVKD. DNA for the CDR3: TGTGCCACCAGTGATTTCGTGGGCAGGGGGTACTTC. This gives the protein CATSDFVGRGYF.

Many counts were recorded for this clonotype. The chain uses TRBV7-9 and TRBJ1-5; unclear D gene. The germline V and J ends were trimmed by 2 bases and 6 bases, with 5 bases remaining between them. Germline V CDR1 and CDR2: SEHNR, FQNEAQ (reference sequence). The CDR3 is 12 amino acids. DNA of the CDR3: TGTGCCAGCAGCTTAATCGGTCAGCCCCAGCATTTT. Amino acid sequence: CASSLIGQPQHF.

This clonotype was seen once. The junction departs from germline at one end; a sequencing error may be responsible. The V and J genes are TRBV7-9 and TRBJ2-3, with TRBD2 matching 7 bases. The CDR3 runs to 13 residues. Germline loops: CDR1 SEHNR, CDR2 FQNEAQ (reference sequence). The CDR3 loop is CASSPTSTDAQYF. The CDR3 bases are TGTGCCAGCAGCCCGACTAGCACAGATGCGCAGTATTTT. Combining the CDR3 with reference TRBV7-9 and TRBJ2-3 gives the whole variable domain DTGVSQNPRHKITKRGQNVTFRCDPISEHNRLYWYRQTLGQGPEFLTYFQNEAQLEKSRLLSDRFSAERPKGSFSTLEIQRTEQGDSAMYLCASSPTSTDAQYFGPGTRLTVL.

This clonotype has just a few counts. The chain combines TRBV7-3 with TRBJ1-6; D may be TRBD1 (5 bases). Trimming pared 11 bases from V and 14 bases from J, leaving 22 bases between. The CDR3 runs 13 residues. Germline CDR1 is SGHTA and CDR2 is FQGTGA. The CDR3 bases are TGTGCCCCGGCGCACGTCCCGAGGGGAGCCCTCCACTTT. Encoded protein: CAPAHVPRGALHF.

The chain couples TRBV7-9 to TRBJ1-5, with a weak D call TRBD1 (5 bases). The CDR3 spans 15 residues. Trimming cost V 4 bases and J 7 bases, with 17 bases left between them. Germline V gives CDR1 SEHNR, CDR2 FQNEAQ (reference sequence). CDR3 protein: CASSSGAGMQQPQHF. The CDR3 DNA reads TGTGCCAGCAGCTCCGGGGCAGGGATGCAGCAGCCCCAGCATTTT.

The chain combines TRBV7-6 with TRBJ2-7, with a possible D match to TRBD2 (6 bases). Trimming shortened V by 0 bases and J by 5 bases, and 17 bases separated the two germline ends. CDR1 SGHVS and CDR2 FNYEAQ come from the germline V gene. CDR3 length: 16 amino acids. CDR3 protein: CASSLAWGGGGNEQYF. The CDR3 region has the DNA TGTGCCAGCAGCTTAGCTTGGGGAGGAGGAGGTAACGAGCAGTACTTC.

The V call is TRBV19, the J call TRBJ2-7, with 11 nucleotides matching TRBD1. After removal of 8 bases from V and 3 bases from J, the junction contained 9 bases not matched to a gene. CDR1 and CDR2 from the germline V gene are LNHDA and SQIVND (reference sequence). The CDR3 totals 15 residues. The CDR3 bases are TGTGCCAGTCGTTCCGCCGGGACAGGGGGCTACGAGCAGTACTTC. Translating gives CASRSAGTGGYEQYF. Supplemented by reference TRBV19 and TRBJ2-7, the full variable domain reads DGGITQSPKYLFRKEGQNVTLSCEQNLNHDAMYWYRQDPGQGLRLIYYSQIVNDFQKGDIAEGYSVSREKKESFPLTVTSAQKNPTAFYLCASRSAGTGGYEQYFGPGTRLTVT.

V is TRBV7-2 and J is TRBJ2-3; D remains unclear. V lost 0 bases, J lost 2 bases, and 9 bases lay in between. Per the germline V gene, CDR1 is SGHTA and CDR2 is FQGNSA. This CDR3 has 15 amino acids. The CDR3 DNA is TGTGCCAGCAGCTTAGCGACTCGGATCACAGATACGCAGTATTTT. This sequence encodes CASSLATRITDTQYF.

The chain links TRBV29-1 to TRBJ1-1; the D is unclear. V shed 6 bases and J shed 3 bases, with 11 bases lying between them. Germline V gene data show CDR1 as SQVTM and CDR2 as ANQGSEA. The CDR3 has 12 amino acids. This CDR3 reads CSVVWLDTEAFF. The CDR3, as DNA: TGCAGCGTGGTTTGGTTGGACACTGAAGCTTTCTTT.

Points on this clonotype: A read error may account for a junction end that differs from germline. The genes are TRBV25-1 and TRBJ2-7; 7 positions match TRBD1. There are 12 residues in the CDR3. Germline assignment: CDR1 MGHDK and CDR2 SYGVNS. This chain's CDR3 is CVSTTGKYEQYF. Written as DNA, the CDR3 is TGTGTCAGCACGACAGGGAAGTACGAGCAGTACTTC.

This clonotype was detected many times. The chain combines TRBV5-1 with TRBJ2-3; D possibly matches TRBD1 or TRBD2 (5 bases each). The CDR3 covers 17 residues. The V end was cut by 4 bases, the J end by 2 bases, with 20 bases between. Looked up from germline, CDR1 is SGHRS and CDR2 is YFSETQ. CDR3 DNA: TGCGCCAGCAGCGTAGCTGGTGGTGGGGGAATCACAGATACGCAGTATTTT. Its translation: CASSVAGGGGITDTQYF.

J is TRBJ1-2 and V is TRBV7-2, with 9 positions matching TRBD1. The germline CDR1 and CDR2 sequences are SGHTA and FQGNSA. V lost 6 bases, J lost 6 bases, and 11 bases stayed unmatched. This CDR3 spans 15 amino acids. The CDR3 DNA reads TGTGCCAGCAGTTACGGACAGGGGAGAATAGATGGCTACACCTTC. Its translation is CASSYGQGRIDGYTF.

This clonotype showed up just once. The V and J genes are TRBV7-8 and TRBJ1-4, with D possibly TRBD1 on 5 matching bases. Trimming removed 1 base from V and 8 bases from J, with 5 bases in between. In germline, CDR1 is SGHVS, CDR2 FQNEAQ. This CDR3 spans 12 amino acids. The DNA for the CDR3 is TGTGCCAGCAGCTTAGGGACAGAAAAACTGTTTTTT. Its protein product is CASSLGTEKLFF.

The CDR3 region has the DNA TGCAGTGCTAGGGGACAGGGACAGGCGCGCAATCAGCCCCAGCATTTT. Its translation is CSARGQGQARNQPQHF. The rearrangement uses TRBV20-1 and TRBJ1-5; 9 bases are a match to TRBD1. Germline V gives CDR1 DFQATT, CDR2 SNEGSKA (reference sequence). V lost 3 bases, J lost 2 bases, and 8 bases stayed unmatched. This CDR3 spans 16 amino acids.